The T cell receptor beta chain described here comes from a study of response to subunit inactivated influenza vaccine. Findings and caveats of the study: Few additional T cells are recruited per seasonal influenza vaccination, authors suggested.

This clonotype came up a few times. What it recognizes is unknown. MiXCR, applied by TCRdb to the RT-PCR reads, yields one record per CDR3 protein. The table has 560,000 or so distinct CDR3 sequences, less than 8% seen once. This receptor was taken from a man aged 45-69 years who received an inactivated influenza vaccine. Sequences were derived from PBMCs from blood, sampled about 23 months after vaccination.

CDR3 coding DNA: TGCGCCAGCAGCCAAGGACTAGCGGTTATCACAGATACGCAGTATTTT. Translated: CASSQGLAVITDTQYF. The chain is built from TRBV4-1 and TRBJ2-3; 9 bases align to TRBD2. Trimming took 1 base from V and 2 from J; bases not matched to a gene: 4. This CDR3 is built from 16 residues. Germline V gene data show CDR1 as MGHRA and CDR2 as YSYEKL.